This TCR beta chain was found in a study of human T cells and chemical hapten exposure. Findings and caveats of the study: Significantly greater numbers of large CDR3 similarity clusters came from expanded TCRs than from controls.

With regard to this clonotype: Its antigen is currently unknown.

Each CDR3 protein gets one entry after TCRdb re-called the RACE reads with MiXCR. This repertoire shows about 98,000 distinct CDR3 sequences, more than 10% found once; its top ten account for approximately 3.1%. Time point reported: pre-sensitization, week 0. The treatment is: therapeutic diphenylcyclopropenone sensitization with weekly scalp DPC. Ahead of each patch test application, blood was drawn. This clonotype was obtained from a woman aged 55-75 years with alopecia areata. Some clones in this sample may be carry-over from other donors' samples. The sequencing here drew on whole blood, taken in connection with sensitization to the hapten diphenylcyclopropenone (DPC).

The CDR3 region has the DNA TGCAGCGTTCTAAGGGCAGGGGGAACGAATGAGCAGTTCTTC. This translates into CSVLRAGGTNEQFF. V is TRBV29-1 and J is TRBJ2-1, with 7 bases fitting TRBD1. Germline assignment: CDR1 SQVTM and CDR2 ANQGSEA. The CDR3 extends over 14 amino acids. The ends lost 5 bases at V and 7 bases at J; junction bases unmatched: 11.